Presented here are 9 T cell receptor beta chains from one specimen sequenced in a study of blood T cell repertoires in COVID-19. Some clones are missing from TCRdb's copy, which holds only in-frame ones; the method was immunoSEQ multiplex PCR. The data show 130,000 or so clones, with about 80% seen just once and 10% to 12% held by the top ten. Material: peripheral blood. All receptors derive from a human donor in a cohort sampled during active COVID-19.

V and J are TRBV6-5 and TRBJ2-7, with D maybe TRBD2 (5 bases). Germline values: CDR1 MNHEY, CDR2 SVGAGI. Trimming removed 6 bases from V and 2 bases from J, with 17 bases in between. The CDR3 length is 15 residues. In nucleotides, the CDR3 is TGTGCCAGCAGGAGGACTGGGGATAGGGCCTACGAGCAGTACTTC. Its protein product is CASRRTGDRAYEQYF.

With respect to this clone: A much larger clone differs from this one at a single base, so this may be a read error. The CDR3 here is CASSPTGATNEKLFF. CDR3 nucleotide sequence: TGTGCCAGCAGCCCGACAGGGGCAACTAATGAAAAACTGTTTTTT. This chain connects TRBV7-6 to TRBJ1-4; TRBD1 matches at 8 bases. Germline CDR1 and CDR2: SGHVS and FNYEAQ. The CDR3 has 15 residues. V lost 5 bases and J lost 0; bases outside the gene matches: 2.

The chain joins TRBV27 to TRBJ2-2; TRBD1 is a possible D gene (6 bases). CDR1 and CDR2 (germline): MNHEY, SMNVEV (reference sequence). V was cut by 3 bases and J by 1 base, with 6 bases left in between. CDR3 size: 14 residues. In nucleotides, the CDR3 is TGTGCCAGCAGTTTGGGACAGAACACCGGGGAGCTGTTTTTT. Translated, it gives CASSLGQNTGELFF.

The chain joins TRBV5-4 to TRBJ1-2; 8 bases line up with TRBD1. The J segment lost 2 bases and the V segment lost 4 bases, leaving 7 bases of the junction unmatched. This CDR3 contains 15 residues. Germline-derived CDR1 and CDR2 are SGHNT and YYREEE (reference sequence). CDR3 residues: CASSLGDRRNYGYTF. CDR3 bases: TGTGCCAGCAGCCTGGGGGACAGGCGAAACTATGGCTACACCTTC.

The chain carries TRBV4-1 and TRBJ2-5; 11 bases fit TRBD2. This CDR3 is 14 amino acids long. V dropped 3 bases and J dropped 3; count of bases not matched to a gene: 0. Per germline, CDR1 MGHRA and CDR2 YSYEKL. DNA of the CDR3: TGCGCCAGCAGCCAGACTAGCGGGGAAGAGACCCAGTACTTC. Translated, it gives CASSQTSGEETQYF.

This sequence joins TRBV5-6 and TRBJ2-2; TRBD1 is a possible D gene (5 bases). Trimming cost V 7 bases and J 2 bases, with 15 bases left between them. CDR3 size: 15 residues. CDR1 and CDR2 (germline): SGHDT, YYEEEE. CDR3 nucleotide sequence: TGTGCCAGCCGATGGTGGGGCACAAACACCGGGGAGCTGTTTTTT. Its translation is CASRWWGTNTGELFF.

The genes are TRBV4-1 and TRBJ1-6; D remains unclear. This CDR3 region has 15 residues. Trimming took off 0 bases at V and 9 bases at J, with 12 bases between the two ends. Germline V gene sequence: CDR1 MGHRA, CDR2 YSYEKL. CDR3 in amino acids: CASSQDLFGSSPLHF. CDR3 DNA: TGCGCCAGCAGCCAAGATTTGTTTGGGAGTTCACCCCTCCACTTT.

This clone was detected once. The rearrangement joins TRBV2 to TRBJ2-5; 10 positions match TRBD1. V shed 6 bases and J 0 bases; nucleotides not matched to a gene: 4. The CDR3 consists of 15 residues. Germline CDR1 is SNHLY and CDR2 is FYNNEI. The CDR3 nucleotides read TGTGCCAGCAGCAGGGACAGGGGATACCAAGAGACCCAGTACTTC. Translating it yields CASSRDRGYQETQYF.

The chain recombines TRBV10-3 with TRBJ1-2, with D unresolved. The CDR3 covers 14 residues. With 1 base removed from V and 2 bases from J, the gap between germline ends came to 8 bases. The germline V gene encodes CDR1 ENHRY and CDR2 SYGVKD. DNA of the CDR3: TGTGCCATCAGTGAGTTCGGAGGGAACTATGGCTACACCTTC. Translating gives CAISEFGGNYGYTF.